Presented here are 13 T cell receptor beta chains from one specimen sequenced in a study of beta chain features in type 1 diabetes. Study results and caveats: All four CD4+ subsets from Type 1 diabetes patients carried moderately but significantly shorter TCRB CDR3s.

These TCRs' antigens remain unknown. Investigators reverse transcribed all isolated RNA, so they sequenced expressed TCRB transcripts. The assay was immunoSEQ multiplex PCR, and TCRdb's table has in-frame clones only and misses some. The sample yields hundreds of thousands of clones, around 15% seen once. Sequencing used naive CD4+ T cells from blood. Every receptor here comes from a man between 18 and 29 years old with type 1 diabetes.

The CDR3: CASGTEWGASGYTF. The CDR3 coding sequence is TGTGCCAGCGGTACCGAATGGGGGGCGAGTGGCTACACCTTC. V is TRBV10-3 and J is TRBJ1-2, with a tentative D call TRBD1 (6 bases). The V and J ends lost 10 bases and 7 bases respectively, with 22 bases between them. Germline V lookup: CDR1 ENHRY, CDR2 SYGVKD. The CDR3 contains 14 residues.

This clone was seen more than once but under ten times. The chain is built from TRBV5-4 and TRBJ2-3; 9 bases map to TRBD2. V lost 0 bases to trimming and J lost 6 bases; unmatched junction nucleotides: 8. This CDR3 has 16 residues. Germline V CDR1 and CDR2: SGHNT, YYREEE (reference sequence). CDR3 in amino acids: CASSLGLAGDFDTQYF. The CDR3 nucleotides read TGTGCCAGCAGCTTGGGATTAGCGGGAGACTTTGATACGCAGTATTTT.

This chain links TRBV15 with TRBJ1-1; 7 nucleotides match TRBD1. Per the germline V gene, CDR1 is LNHNV and CDR2 is YYDKDF (reference sequence). V was clipped by 2 bases and J by 7 bases; unmatched bases: 10. CDR3 length equals 15 residues. Here the CDR3 reads CATSRSQTGTVEAFF. CDR3 coding DNA: TGTGCCACCAGCAGATCCCAGACAGGGACGGTTGAAGCTTTCTTT. The complete variable domain, with remaining parts taken from reference TRBV15 and TRBJ1-1, reads DAMVIQNPRYQVTQFGKPVTLSCSQTLNHNVMYWYQQKSSQAPKLLFHYYDKDFNNEADTPDNFQSRRPNTSFCFLDIRSPGLGDTAMYLCATSRSQTGTVEAFFGQGTRLTVV.

The chain carries TRBV19 and TRBJ2-5; no clear D. Germline loops: CDR1 LNHDA, CDR2 SQIVND (reference sequence). Trimming removed 8 bases from V and 4 bases from J, with 11 bases in between. The CDR3 runs 12 residues. The CDR3 DNA follows: TGTGCCAGTCTAAGACTGGTAGAGACCCAGTACTTC. Protein sequence: CASLRLVETQYF. The entire variable domain, with the rest obtained from reference TRBV19 and TRBJ2-5, is as follows: DGGITQSPKYLFRKEGQNVTLSCEQNLNHDAMYWYRQDPGQGLRLIYYSQIVNDFQKGDIAEGYSVSREKKESFPLTVTSAQKNPTAFYLCASLRLVETQYFGPGTRLLVL.

The chain combines TRBV7-3 with TRBJ2-5; D is perhaps TRBD1 or TRBD2 (5 bases each). The CDR3 is made up of 14 amino acids. V shed 2 bases and J shed 5 bases, with 12 bases lying between them. CDR1 and CDR2 from the germline V gene are SGHTA and FQGTGA. CDR3 sequence reads: CASSLGASTETQYF. The CDR3 region has the DNA TGTGCCAGCAGCTTAGGGGCTAGCACGGAGACCCAGTACTTC.

Regarding this clone: At the DNA level, this CDR3 is encoded by other sequences in the same sample as well. This chain connects TRBV5-1 to TRBJ1-2; 8 nucleotides align to TRBD1. The V gene end was trimmed by 0 bases and the J gene end by 6 bases; junction bases not matched to a gene: 1. Germline CDR1 is SGHRS and CDR2 is YFSETQ. The CDR3 runs to 13 residues. The CDR3 bases are TGCGCCAGCAGCTTGGGGACAGGGAATGGCTACACCTTC. Protein product: CASSLGTGNGYTF.

The chain combines TRBV15 with TRBJ2-5; D unresolved. Trimming cost V 4 bases and J 0 bases, with 9 bases left between them. Germline V gene lookup returns CDR1 LNHNV and CDR2 YYDKDF (reference sequence). The CDR3 has 14 amino acids. The CDR3 DNA reads TGTGCCACCAGCAACAGACGGGACCAAGAGACCCAGTACTTC. Protein: CATSNRRDQETQYF.

As to this clone: At one end the junction does not follow the germline gene, possibly because of a read error. The chain uses TRBV11-2 and TRBJ2-3; no reliable D call. This CDR3 has 14 residues. Germline V gene sequence: CDR1 SGHAT, CDR2 FQNNGV. Written as DNA, the CDR3 is TGTGCCAGCAGCCCTGGCAAAAATGGACGAGGTCCCAATTTT. Its protein product is CASSPGKNGRGPNF.

This rearrangement joins TRBV25-1 to TRBJ1-5; maybe TRBD1 (6 bases). The V gene's germline CDR1 is MGHDK and CDR2 SYGVNS. This CDR3 has 14 amino acids. Trimming shortened V by 1 base and J by 4 bases, and 8 bases separated the two germline ends. CDR3 loop: CASSELTGNQPQHF. CDR3 DNA sequence: TGTGCCAGCAGTGAATTGACAGGAAATCAGCCCCAGCATTTT.

This clone was found a few times. The rearrangement uses TRBV7-9 and TRBJ2-1; no definite D call. CDR1 SEHNR and CDR2 FQNEAQ come from the germline V gene (reference sequence). Trimming cost V 0 bases and J 8 bases, with 14 bases left between them. The CDR3 sequence is 15 residues long. The CDR3 reads CASSLAGQALDEQFF. The DNA for the CDR3 is TGTGCCAGCAGCTTAGCGGGCCAAGCCCTCGATGAGCAGTTCTTC.

The chain employs TRBV28 and TRBJ2-1; no definite D call. V dropped 6 bases and J dropped 3 bases, with 6 bases sitting between them. Germline CDR1 is MDHEN and CDR2 is SYDVKM. The CDR3 totals 12 residues. The CDR3 protein is CASRSGYNEQFF. CDR3 coding DNA: TGTGCCAGCAGGTCAGGCTACAATGAGCAGTTCTTC.

This clone turned up a few times. The chain has TRBV7-9 and TRBJ2-5, with D possibly TRBD1 on 6 matching bases. The CDR3 extends over 13 amino acids. CDR1 SEHNR and CDR2 FQNEAQ come from the germline V gene (reference sequence). The V gene lost 5 bases and the J gene lost 1 base, with 8 bases spanning the gap. The CDR3 loop reads CASSPDSQETQYF. The DNA of the CDR3 is TGTGCCAGCAGCCCGGACAGCCAAGAGACCCAGTACTTC. The entire variable domain, with the rest obtained from reference TRBV7-9 and TRBJ2-5, is as follows: DTGVSQNPRHKITKRGQNVTFRCDPISEHNRLYWYRQTLGQGPEFLTYFQNEAQLEKSRLLSDRFSAERPKGSFSTLEIQRTEQGDSAMYLCASSPDSQETQYFGPGTRLLVL.

The chain is built from TRBV7-6 and TRBJ2-7, with 7 bases aligning to TRBD2. Germline V gene lookup returns CDR1 SGHVS and CDR2 FNYEAQ. CDR3 length equals 14 residues. The junction had 3 bases not matched to a gene; V was cut back by 0 bases and J by 4 bases. CDR3 protein: CASSLARGGYEQYF. The CDR3 coding sequence is TGTGCCAGCAGCTTAGCCCGGGGAGGGTACGAGCAGTACTTC. Based on the CDR3 plus reference TRBV7-6 and TRBJ2-7, the full variable domain is GAGVSQSPRYKVTKRGQDVALRCDPISGHVSLYWYRQALGQGPEFLTYFNYEAQQDKSGLPNDRFSAERPEGSISTLTIQRTEQRDSAMYRCASSLARGGYEQYFGPGTRLTVT.